Listed below are T cell receptor beta chains from one sample, sequenced in a study of regulatory T cells in long-lasting Graves disease. TCRdb fed the multiplex PCR reads into MiXCR, producing one record per CDR3 protein. Of about 200,000 distinct CDR3 sequences in the sample, about 19% were seen once. The same data also went into a second study, on T cells in Graves' hyperthyroidism and ophthalmopathy.

The sequences come from peripheral blood mononuclear cells (PBMCs), collected at new diagnosis, from a patient treated with antithyroid drugs. These receptors were taken from a young woman with Graves disease. The conserved cysteine and the conserved F or W are not part of the CDR3 here. The size field is filled for only some rows; it gives once, few, many or a size class.

>TRBV28|TRBJ2-3|many
ASSLWGPTPGAEPDTQY
>TRBV20-1|TRBJ2-3|many
SARTDTDTQY
>TRBV27|TRBJ2-4|NA
ASSLSPGTGRMVNIQY
>TRBV6-1|TRBJ1-2|many
ASSGQGSYGYT
>TRBV7-2|TRBJ2-1|many
ASSLGRRLGYNEQF
>TRBV4-1|TRBJ2-3|NA
ASSQDYSPAAQF
>TRBV12-3/TRBV12-4|TRBJ1-2|many
ASSLFAEYYGYT
>TRBV20-1|TRBJ1-5|many
SARDPTGQPQH
>TRBV28|TRBJ2-7|many
ASTIGTGNFYEQY
>TRBV5-4|TRBJ2-7|NA
ASSALASGSHEQY
>TRBV6-2/TRBV6-3|TRBJ1-5|NA
ASSEAGGRYQPQH
>TRBV29-1|TRBJ1-2|few
SVDSRGSGINYGYT
>TRBV20-1|TRBJ1-6|many
SAPSMGQGGNSPLH
>TRBV28|TRBJ1-2|NA
ASSGDRPANYGYT
>TRBV7-8|TRBJ2-3|many
ASSSYLAATSTDTQY
>TRBV5-1|TRBJ2-3|many
ASSLERADTQY
>TRBV7-2|TRBJ2-7|NA
ASSLVVGGPEQY
>TRBV5-1|TRBJ1-2|many
ASSPYRESGYGYT
>TRBV30|TRBJ1-4|many
AWSEHGDEKLF
>TRBV15|TRBJ1-1|NA
ATSRANTEAF
>TRBV20-1|TRBJ1-2|many
SAPLDSPGYT
>TRBV30|TRBJ2-1|many
AWRPGQEYNEQF
>TRBV18|TRBJ1-1|many
ASSPPGQINTEAF
>TRBV3-1|TRBJ2-7|NA
ASSHLAGPYEQY
>TRBV4-1|TRBJ2-7|many
ASSPTGTDSYEQY
>TRBV19|TRBJ2-7|many
ASSFTATYEQY
>TRBV4-1|TRBJ1-1|NA
ASSLDERSEAF
>TRBV2|TRBJ1-5|many
ASRGTPGSNQPQH
>TRBV12-3/TRBV12-4|TRBJ2-5|NA
ASSLKGAGETQY
>TRBV7-3|TRBJ2-3|NA
ASSQLAGLTDTQY
>TRBV28|TRBJ1-5|many
ASSLSESLLDQPQH